The 26 T cell receptor beta chains below come from one sample, sequenced in a study of T-cell memory formation after mild COVID-19. TCRdb passed the 5' RACE reads through MiXCR, listing each CDR3 protein once. The sample yields 250,000 to 300,000 distinct CDR3 sequences, around 8% seen once. Material: PBMCs or a T cell subset sorted from them (not recorded which). All receptors derive from a man in his late teens or twenties who had mild COVID-19 (a few samples of this study predate the infection). Cell type and time point are not known.

J is TRBJ2-5 and V is TRBV10-3; possible D gene TRBD1, 5 bases. Germline V gives CDR1 ENHRY, CDR2 SYGVKD. Trimming took 0 bases from V and 5 from J, leaving 7 bases between them. This CDR3 has 13 residues. CDR3 loop: CAISESGPETQYF. As DNA, the CDR3 is TGTGCCATCAGTGAGTCGGGGCCTGAGACCCAGTACTTC.

CDR3 coding DNA: TGCGCCAGCAGCTTTCCGGGCAGCCAAGAGACCCAGTACTTC. Residues: CASSFPGSQETQYF. The chain combines TRBV5-1 with TRBJ2-5; D is unresolved. This CDR3 contains 14 residues. Per the germline V gene, CDR1 is SGHRS and CDR2 is YFSETQ. V gave up 2 bases and J gave up 1 base, with 9 bases separating them.

This clonotype was seen only a few times. As DNA, the CDR3 is TGTGCCAGCAGCTCCAGAGGGTGGGAGACCCAGTACTTC. Translation gives CASSSRGWETQYF. The chain links TRBV12-3 or TRBV12-4 to TRBJ2-5; maybe TRBD2 (5 bases). The CDR3 is 13 residues long. V was cut by 6 bases and J by 5 bases, with 13 bases left in between.

This clonotype was picked up a small number of times. The gene calls are TRBV29-1 and TRBJ2-4, with TRBD2 as a possible D gene (5 bases). The CDR3 contains 13 residues. The V end lost 7 bases, the J end lost 3 bases, and 13 bases lay between the germline ends. Germline V gene sequence: CDR1 SQVTM, CDR2 ANQGSEA. The CDR3 is CSAEGDYKNIQYF. As DNA, the CDR3 is TGCAGCGCAGAGGGTGACTACAAAAACATTCAGTACTTC.

This clonotype was counted between two and nine times. This chain links TRBV2 with TRBJ1-5, with a tentative D call TRBD1 (6 bases). This CDR3 comprises 14 residues. The germline gives CDR1 SNHLY, CDR2 FYNNEI. Trimming shortened V by 5 bases and J by 3 bases, and 11 bases separated the two germline ends. The chain's CDR3 is CASSSYRVNQPQHF. Written as DNA, the CDR3 is TGTGCCAGCAGTTCTTACAGGGTCAATCAGCCCCAGCATTTT.

The chain links TRBV18 to TRBJ1-1; D is possibly TRBD1 (5 bases). The CDR3 spans 16 residues. CDR1 and CDR2 from the germline V gene are KGHSH and LQKENI. Trimming removed 3 bases from V and 1 base from J, with 15 bases in between. In DNA, the CDR3 is TGTGCCAGCTCACCGACCCTTAGACAGACGAACACTGAAGCTTTCTTT. Translated, it gives CASSPTLRQTNTEAFF.

V gene TRBV29-1 combines with J gene TRBJ2-1; weak D call: TRBD1 (5 bases). Trimming cost V 6 bases and J 5 bases, with 17 bases left between them. Germline CDR1 reads SQVTM; CDR2 reads ANQGSEA. This CDR3 has 14 residues. The CDR3 region has the DNA TGCAGCGTGGACCCCGCGACAGAAGACAATGAGCAGTTCTTC. As protein: CSVDPATEDNEQFF.

This clonotype was detected only a few times. The rearrangement joins TRBV6-5 to TRBJ2-5; D gene unclear. The CDR3 is 13 residues long. CDR1 is MNHEY, CDR2 SVGAGI, per germline. The V end was cut by 10 bases, the J end by 1 base, with 13 bases between. The CDR3 DNA reads as TGTGCCAACGACCCGATCTGCCAAGAGACCCAGTACTTC. The encoded protein is CANDPICQETQYF.

This clonotype was seen only a few times. The chain is built from TRBV6-1 and TRBJ2-7; no clear D. The CDR3 is made up of 14 amino acids. Germline V gene lookup returns CDR1 MNHNS and CDR2 SASEGT. Trimming removed 2 bases from V and 3 bases from J, with 11 bases in between. CDR3 region: CASSEWKAVYEQYV. Here the CDR3 DNA reads TGTGCCAGCAGTGAATGGAAGGCCGTCTACGAGCAGTACGTC.

In its sample, this clonotype was seen a few times. CDR3 in amino acids: CASSWAGQGMRTELFF. CDR3 DNA: TGTGCCAGCAGTTGGGCGGGACAGGGGATGCGGACGGAACTGTTTTTT. The gene calls are TRBV5-4 and TRBJ1-4, with TRBD1 identical over 10 bases. Germline V gene data show CDR1 as SGHNT and CDR2 as YYREEE (reference sequence). This CDR3 is built from 16 residues. After removal of 5 bases from V and 12 bases from J, the junction contained 16 bases not matched to a gene.

V is TRBV29-1 and J is TRBJ2-3, with a tentative D call TRBD2 (5 bases). V lost 6 bases to trimming and J lost 1 base, with 8 bases between them. Germline assignment: CDR1 SQVTM and CDR2 ANQGSEA. There are 12 residues in the CDR3. As DNA, the CDR3 is TGCAGCGTAGACTATGGCACAGATACGCAGTATTTT. This sequence encodes CSVDYGTDTQYF.

This sequence joins TRBV6-6 and TRBJ2-7; D perhaps matches TRBD1 (5 bases). Germline V gene data show CDR1 as MNHNY and CDR2 as SVGAGI (reference sequence). The CDR3 covers 14 residues. Deletions cut 4 bases from V and 4 bases from J, with 14 bases between. As DNA, the CDR3 is TGTGCCAGCAGTTCGCAGGGTATGCAATACGAGCAGTACTTC. Protein: CASSSQGMQYEQYF.

This clonotype was observed a handful of times. The rearrangement joins TRBV6-2 or TRBV6-3 to TRBJ2-1; TRBD2 aligns across 9 bases. Germline values: CDR1 MNHEY, CDR2 SVGEGT. The length of the CDR3 is 17 residues. V shed 2 bases, J shed 3 bases, and the junction held 8 bases outside the gene matches. The CDR3 spells CASSYRLTSGIYNEQFF. DNA for the CDR3: TGTGCCAGCAGTTACCGTCTGACTAGCGGAATCTACAATGAGCAGTTCTTC.

This clonotype occurred a few times. Here the CDR3 reads CASSSEVLPGELFF. DNA of the CDR3: TGTGCCAGCAGCTCGGAGGTCCTACCCGGGGAGCTGTTTTTT. The rearrangement joins TRBV5-4 to TRBJ2-2; possibly TRBD2 for D (5 bases). This CDR3 is 14 amino acids long. V gave up 3 bases and J gave up 6 bases, with 12 bases separating them. Germline V gene sequence: CDR1 SGHNT, CDR2 YYREEE (reference sequence).

This clonotype was detected many times. The V and J genes are TRBV11-2 and TRBJ1-6; TRBD1 matches at 8 bases. This CDR3 comprises 15 residues. J gave up 7 bases and V 5 bases, and 7 bases lay outside the gene matches. The V gene's germline CDR1 is SGHAT and CDR2 FQNNGV. CDR3 coding DNA: TGTGCCAGCAGCAGACAGGGGCCTACCAATTCACCCCTCCACTTT. It translates to CASSRQGPTNSPLHF.

This clonotype was observed many times. The rearrangement uses TRBV15 and TRBJ1-3, with unresolved D. Trimming removed 5 bases from V and 0 bases from J, with 8 bases in between. The CDR3 runs 14 residues. The V gene's germline CDR1 is LNHNV and CDR2 YYDKDF (reference sequence). For the CDR3, the DNA is TGTGCCACCAGCCTGGCGGGCTCTGGAAACACCATATATTTT. Translation gives CATSLAGSGNTIYF.

Only a few counts were recorded for this clonotype. This rearrangement joins TRBV4-3 to TRBJ1-3; possibly TRBD1 for D (5 bases). The ends were cut back, 4 bases at V and 0 bases at J, with 16 bases in the middle. The V gene's germline CDR1 is LGHNA and CDR2 YSLEER. The CDR3 extends over 17 amino acids. For the CDR3, the DNA is TGCGCCAGCAGCCTTGGGGCACTCGACAGCTCTGGAAACACCATATATTTT. The encoded protein is CASSLGALDSSGNTIYF.

This sequence joins TRBV7-2 and TRBJ1-1; weak D call: TRBD1 (6 bases). CDR1 and CDR2 from the germline V gene are SGHTA and FQGNSA. Trimming shortened V by 1 base and J by 4 bases, and 31 bases separated the two germline ends. The CDR3 is 21 amino acids. The CDR3 DNA is TGTGCCAGCAGCTTAGTGGCCCCCGCACACCGCGGGGGGCGGGGGATCACTGAAGCTTTCTTT. Protein: CASSLVAPAHRGGRGITEAFF.

This clonotype was seen many times. This chain links TRBV5-1 with TRBJ2-7; TRBD2 is a possible D gene (5 bases). Trimming took off 4 bases at V and 2 bases at J, with 10 bases between the two ends. This CDR3 spans 13 amino acids. Germline values: CDR1 SGHRS, CDR2 YFSETQ. As DNA, the CDR3 is TGCGCCAGCAGCCGGGGAATCACCTACGAGCAGTACTTC. It encodes CASSRGITYEQYF.

This clonotype was recorded a few times. J is TRBJ2-7 and V is TRBV21-1. TRBV21-1 is shown as a pseudogene. The CDR3 consists of 17 residues. The CDR3 protein is CASCRWGVSLITYEQYV. CDR3 DNA: TGTGCCAGCTGTCGTTGGGGTGTCAGTCTTATTACCTACGAGCAGTACGTC.

This clonotype appeared many times. The genes are TRBV10-3 and TRBJ2-5, with TRBD2 matching 7 bases. Germline-derived CDR1 and CDR2 are ENHRY and SYGVKD. V shed 0 bases, J shed 5 bases, and the junction held 12 bases outside the gene matches. The CDR3 extends over 17 amino acids. The CDR3 is CAISESGTGGEGETQYF. CDR3 in DNA: TGTGCCATCAGTGAGTCCGGGACGGGAGGCGAAGGGGAGACCCAGTACTTC.

The J gene is TRBJ1-2, the V gene TRBV5-6; TRBD1 is a possible D gene (6 bases). This CDR3 region has 18 residues. Trimming stripped 2 bases from V and 8 bases from J, with 28 bases between. The germline V gene has CDR1 SGHDT and CDR2 YYEEEE. CDR3 nucleotide sequence: TGTGCCAGCAGCTTTGTCTTACCCCAGGGGCGGTTTTCGCGAGGCTACACCTTC. It encodes CASSFVLPQGRFSRGYTF.

This clonotype came up a few times. V usage is TRBV24-1 and J usage is TRBJ2-3; 11 bases are a match to TRBD1. V gave up 4 bases and J gave up 4 bases; unmatched junction bases: 6. This CDR3 contains 16 residues. Germline V gene sequence: CDR1 KGHDR, CDR2 SFDVKD. This chain's CDR3 is CATSESGQGVADTQYF. In DNA form, the CDR3 reads TGTGCCACCAGTGAATCGGGACAGGGGGTTGCAGATACGCAGTATTTT.

V gene TRBV29-1 combines with J gene TRBJ2-6; 10 bases map to TRBD1. Trimming cost V 4 bases and J 1 base; bases outside gene matches: 1. Germline CDR1 SQVTM, CDR2 ANQGSEA. The CDR3 covers 15 residues. CDR3 residues: CSVGQGASGANVLTF. CDR3 sequence (DNA): TGCAGCGTTGGACAGGGGGCTTCTGGGGCCAACGTCCTGACTTTC.

This clonotype turned up a few times. This rearrangement joins TRBV5-1 to TRBJ1-4, with D perhaps TRBD1 (5 bases). Germline CDR1 reads SGHRS; CDR2 reads YFSETQ. The V and J ends lost 0 bases and 8 bases respectively, with 17 bases between them. The CDR3 is 16 amino acids. The CDR3 loop is CASSLGSSIRGEKLFF. CDR3 DNA: TGCGCCAGCAGCTTGGGATCGAGTATTCGGGGCGAAAAACTGTTTTTT.

This clonotype has only a few counts. The rearrangement links TRBV5-6 to TRBJ1-5, with TRBD1 matching 7 bases. J lost 9 bases, V lost 2 bases, and 11 bases had no gene match. CDR1 SGHDT and CDR2 YYEEEE come from the germline V gene. CDR3 size: 15 residues. CDR3 region: CASSFGAGGQMPQHF. DNA for the CDR3: TGTGCCAGCAGCTTCGGCGCAGGGGGGCAGATGCCCCAGCATTTT.